A single sample is the source of the 8 T cell receptor beta chains below, sequenced in a study of control samples from healthy donors and cancer patients. Profiling relied on immunoSEQ multiplex PCR, and the TCRdb table lists in-frame clones only, not all of them. This sample has 150,000 to 200,000 clones, with 80% to 90% found just once. The sequenced sample consisted of blood. The origin of the receptors is a woman in her thirties in good health.

V and J are TRBV4-1 and TRBJ2-1, with TRBD2 matching 12 bases. This CDR3 is built from 16 residues. V shed 4 bases, J shed 5 bases, and the junction held 6 bases outside the gene matches. Germline lookup yields CDR1 MGHRA and CDR2 YSYEKL. The CDR3 DNA reads TGCGCCAGCAGCCCCCGGACTAGCGGGGAACACAATGAGCAGTTCTTC. It codes for CASSPRTSGEHNEQFF.

The V gene is TRBV11-2, the J gene TRBJ2-7; D is possibly TRBD1 (6 bases). V was trimmed by 5 bases and J by 10 bases, leaving 18 bases between them. This CDR3 contains 13 residues. Per germline, CDR1 SGHAT and CDR2 FQNNGV. CDR3 sequence (DNA): TGTGCCAGCAGCGCCAACGACAGGACTGGTCAGTACTTC. Encoded protein: CASSANDRTGQYF.

The chain carries TRBV4-2 and TRBJ2-2; D is tentatively TRBD1 or TRBD2 (6 bases each). Germline lookup yields CDR1 LGHNA and CDR2 YNFKEQ. This CDR3 is 17 amino acids long. Trimming took off 0 bases at V and 0 bases at J, with 11 bases between the two ends. The DNA of the CDR3 is TGTGCCAGCAGCCAAGATCATGGGGGGCCGAACACCGGGGAGCTGTTTTTT. Encoded protein: CASSQDHGGPNTGELFF.

The chain combines TRBV6-6 with TRBJ1-5; D is unclear. This CDR3 is built from 16 residues. Germline lookup yields CDR1 MNHNY and CDR2 SVGAGI (reference sequence). V was clipped by 4 bases and J by 4 bases, with 17 bases between them. CDR3 DNA: TGTGCCAGCAGTTCCAAAAACCCGAATAGTAATCAGCCCCAGCATTTT. Its protein is CASSSKNPNSNQPQHF.

The chain uses TRBV5-1 and TRBJ1-6; 8 bases match TRBD1. The CDR3 spans 13 residues. Per the germline V gene, CDR1 is SGHRS and CDR2 is YFSETQ. V trimming: 4 bases; J trimming: 8 bases; junction bases outside the gene matches: 2. This CDR3 is CASSDRGDSPLHF. CDR3 sequence (DNA): TGCGCCAGCAGCGACAGGGGAGATTCACCCCTCCACTTT. Full variable domain (missing parts from reference TRBV5-1 and TRBJ1-6): KAGVTQTPRYLIKTRGQQVTLSCSPISGHRSVSWYQQTPGQGLQFLFEYFSETQRNKGNFPGRFSGRQFSNSRSEMNVSTLELGDSALYLCASSDRGDSPLHFGNGTRLTVT.

This chain links TRBV2 with TRBJ2-5; D is unresolved. This CDR3 region has 14 residues. The V end lost 8 bases, the J end lost 3 bases, and 16 bases lay between the germline ends. Germline CDR1 reads SNHLY; CDR2 reads FYNNEI. The CDR3 DNA sequence: TGTGCCAGCTTAACCGGGCCTTTTGAAGAGACCCAGTACTTC. It translates to CASLTGPFEETQYF.

The chain joins TRBV15 to TRBJ2-1, with 10 bases that match TRBD1. CDR1 LNHNV and CDR2 YYDKDF come from the germline V gene (reference sequence). The CDR3 totals 18 residues. The junction had 11 bases not matched to a gene; V was cut back by 5 bases and J by 1 base. In DNA form, the CDR3 reads TGTGCCACCAGCGGACGACCGCGGGACAGGGGATCCTACAATGAGCAGTTCTTC. Translated, it gives CATSGRPRDRGSYNEQFF.

This clone was detected only once. This chain uses TRBV5-4 with TRBJ2-1; the match to TRBD2 covers 7 bases. V lost 0 bases and J lost 8; bases outside the gene matches: 5. CDR3 size: 14 residues. Germline V CDR1 and CDR2: SGHNT, YYREEE (reference sequence). The CDR3 here is CASSLGGGSDEQFF. Here the CDR3 DNA reads TGTGCCAGCAGCTTGGGTGGCGGGAGTGATGAGCAGTTCTTC.